One and the same sample provided the 30 T cell receptor beta chains below, sequenced in a study of response to subunit inactivated influenza vaccine. TCRdb recomputed calls from the RT-PCR reads with MiXCR, one row per CDR3 protein. The data contain hundreds of thousands of distinct CDR3 sequences, about 14% of them singletons. The sequences come from PBMCs from blood, collected about 14 days before vaccination. Receptors originate from a man aged 50-60 years who received an inactivated influenza vaccine.

This clonotype was observed at least ten times. The chain recombines TRBV6-1 with TRBJ2-1; the D gene is possibly TRBD2 (6 bases). The CDR3 totals 18 residues. Germline V gene lookup returns CDR1 MNHNS and CDR2 SASEGT. V lost 7 bases, J lost 6 bases, and 28 bases lay in between. The CDR3 reads CASTREVGGAVQSNEQFF. CDR3 bases: TGTGCCAGCACCCGAGAGGTGGGGGGAGCTGTTCAAAGCAATGAGCAGTTCTTC.

This clonotype has just a few counts. V is TRBV20-1 and J is TRBJ1-1; TRBD1 is a possible D gene (5 bases). The V and J ends lost 4 bases and 1 base respectively, with 10 bases between them. Germline CDR1 DFQATT, CDR2 SNEGSKA (reference sequence). The CDR3 consists of 13 residues. The CDR3 DNA is TGCAGTGCTATGCCGGGGCAGAACACTGAAGCTTTCTTT. It codes for CSAMPGQNTEAFF.

This clonotype was observed a few times. The chain has TRBV20-1 and TRBJ2-3; tentative D call: TRBD2 (5 bases). CDR3 length: 15 residues. From germline, CDR1 is DFQATT and CDR2 SNEGSKA (reference sequence). V shed 3 bases and J shed 0 bases, with 13 bases lying between them. The CDR3 spells CSARRLLVSTDTQYF. The DNA of the CDR3 is TGCAGTGCTAGGCGGTTACTAGTAAGCACAGATACGCAGTATTTT.

This clonotype was seen at least ten times. The chain employs TRBV5-1 and TRBJ2-7; D might be TRBD1 (5 bases). Between the trimmed V and J ends, which lost 0 bases and 2 bases, there was a span of 12 bases. The CDR3 spans 15 residues. Per the germline V gene, CDR1 is SGHRS and CDR2 is YFSETQ. CDR3 loop: CASSLGPGQTYEQYF. DNA for the CDR3: TGCGCCAGCAGCTTGGGTCCTGGACAAACCTACGAGCAGTACTTC.

The gene calls are TRBV28 and TRBJ2-1; 14 bases line up with TRBD2. Unmatched junction bases numbered 9, after V lost 6 bases and J lost 8 bases. CDR1 MDHEN and CDR2 SYDVKM come from the germline V gene. This CDR3 is 16 amino acids long. CDR3 sequence reads: CASSKPPGLAGDEQFF. CDR3 DNA: TGTGCCAGCAGCAAGCCCCCGGGACTAGCGGGGGATGAGCAGTTCTTC.

The chain links TRBV30 to TRBJ2-6, with D unclear. Germline CDR1 GTSNPN, CDR2 SVGIG (reference sequence). The CDR3 has 12 amino acids. The V gene lost 4 bases and the J gene lost 9 bases, with 10 bases spanning the gap. For the CDR3, the DNA is TGTGCCTGGACTCCGGGCCTCAACGTCCTGACTTTC. Its protein is CAWTPGLNVLTF.

This chain uses TRBV27 with TRBJ1-1; D might be TRBD1 (5 bases). Germline V gene sequence: CDR1 MNHEY, CDR2 SMNVEV (reference sequence). Trimming removed 3 bases from V and 6 bases from J, with 14 bases in between. This CDR3 has 14 amino acids. The CDR3 DNA sequence: TGTGCCAGCAGTTTCAGCGGGGGAAGGGCTGAAGCTTTCTTT. It codes for CASSFSGGRAEAFF.

A few counts support this clonotype. This chain joins TRBV29-1 and TRBJ2-1; TRBD1 is a possible D gene (6 bases). Trimming removed 4 bases from V and 7 bases from J, with 14 bases in between. Looked up from germline, CDR1 is SQVTM and CDR2 is ANQGSEA. The CDR3 extends over 13 amino acids. The CDR3 region is CSVGRDILNEQFF. For the CDR3, the DNA is TGCAGCGTTGGCCGGGACATCTTGAATGAGCAGTTCTTC.

This clonotype was counted only a few times. The CDR3 protein is CASRGGEDTQYF. In DNA form, the CDR3 reads TGCGCCAGCAGGGGGGGCGAAGATACGCAGTATTTT. V is TRBV5-1 and J is TRBJ2-3; D is perhaps TRBD1 or TRBD2 (6 bases each). V shed 5 bases and J shed 5 bases, with 9 bases lying between them. The CDR3 consists of 12 residues. The germline gives CDR1 SGHRS, CDR2 YFSETQ.

The gene calls are TRBV15 and TRBJ1-1, with 8 positions matching TRBD1. The CDR3 is 12 residues long. The germline CDR1 and CDR2 sequences are LNHNV and YYDKDF (reference sequence). Trimming removed 6 bases from V and 10 bases from J; junction bases left unmatched: 7. CDR3 DNA sequence: TGTGCCACCAGTCATGGACAGGGTGTAGCTTTCTTT. This gives the protein CATSHGQGVAFF.

This clonotype has only a few counts. This chain links TRBV28 with TRBJ2-3, with D unresolved. Trimming removed 3 bases from V and 0 bases from J, with 13 bases in between. The CDR3 spans 16 residues. Germline V CDR1 and CDR2: MDHEN, SYDVKM. The CDR3 is CASSLTQTSSTDTQYF. Written as DNA, the CDR3 is TGTGCCAGCAGTTTGACGCAGACGTCTAGCACAGATACGCAGTATTTT.

This clonotype was detected only a few times. The chain carries TRBV30 and TRBJ1-2; 10 nucleotides align to TRBD1. From germline, CDR1 is GTSNPN and CDR2 SVGIG (reference sequence). Trimming removed 1 base from V and 2 bases from J; junction bases left unmatched: 4. The CDR3 extends over 15 amino acids. The CDR3 DNA reads TGTGCCTGGAGTGCCGCGGGACAGGGGAACTATGGCTACACCTTC. As protein: CAWSAAGQGNYGYTF. Full variable domain (outside the CDR3, taken from reference TRBV30 and TRBJ1-2): SQTIHQWPATLVQPVGSPLSLECTVEGTSNPNLYWYRQAAGRGLQLLFYSVGIGQISSEVPQNLSASRPQDRQFILSSKKLLLSDSGFYLCAWSAAGQGNYGYTFGSGTRLTVV.

The chain combines TRBV9 with TRBJ1-1; 7 bases align to TRBD1. The V and J ends lost 4 bases and 1 base, in that order; junction bases with no gene match: 7. Looked up from germline, CDR1 is SGDLS and CDR2 is YYNGEE. The CDR3 extends over 15 amino acids. CDR3 sequence: CASSFHTGANTEAFF. In nucleotides, the CDR3 is TGTGCCAGCAGCTTCCACACAGGGGCGAACACTGAAGCTTTCTTT.

Remarks on this clonotype: A much larger clonotype is one base distant, so this may be a read error. J is TRBJ2-1 and V is TRBV2; D is tentatively TRBD1 or TRBD2 (5 bases each). V lost 6 bases, J lost 0 bases, and 18 bases lay in between. Looked up from germline, CDR1 is SNHLY and CDR2 is FYNNEI. The CDR3 is made up of 17 amino acids. In DNA, the CDR3 is TGTGCCAGCAGCCCTTTTCGGGGCGGAAGCTCCTACAATGAGCAGTTCTTC. Translating gives CASSPFRGGSSYNEQFF.

This chain links TRBV6-1 with TRBJ2-7, with a possible D match to TRBD2 (6 bases). Germline V CDR1 and CDR2: MNHNS, SASEGT. V lost 7 bases and J 3 bases, leaving 16 bases between the germline ends. CDR3 length: 14 amino acids. The CDR3 loop reads CASKSSVGGYEQYF. The CDR3 bases are TGTGCCAGCAAAAGCAGTGTCGGGGGCTACGAGCAGTACTTC.

This sequence joins TRBV6-1 and TRBJ1-1, with 7 bases lining up with TRBD1. This CDR3 spans 14 amino acids. Losses at the gene ends were 10 bases for V and 5 bases for J; bases not matched to a gene: 13. The germline V gene has CDR1 MNHNS and CDR2 SASEGT. The CDR3 reads CATLKPGTVTEAFF. CDR3 in DNA: TGTGCCACCCTAAAACCCGGGACAGTAACTGAAGCTTTCTTT.

The rearrangement links TRBV3-1 to TRBJ1-5; D gene uncertain. The CDR3 loop spans 16 amino acids. Germline V gives CDR1 LGHDT, CDR2 YNNKEL (reference sequence). V lost 4 bases and J 2 bases, leaving 15 bases between the germline ends. The CDR3: CASSPRNLAGNQPQHF. Here the CDR3 DNA reads TGTGCCAGCAGCCCCCGGAACTTGGCGGGCAATCAGCCCCAGCATTTT.

In its sample, this clonotype was seen a few times. The chain is built from TRBV7-8 and TRBJ2-5, with unresolved D. Trimming stripped 11 bases from V and 5 bases from J, with 6 bases between. Germline V lookup: CDR1 SGHVS, CDR2 FQNEAQ. The CDR3 has 9 amino acids. For the CDR3, the DNA is TGTGCCCTGGGGGAGACCCAGTACTTC. Protein: CALGETQYF.

This clonotype was counted many times. The rearrangement uses TRBV5-1 and TRBJ2-1; TRBD2 agrees at 9 bases. The CDR3 has 17 residues. J lost 4 bases, V lost 0 bases, and 8 bases had no gene match. From germline, CDR1 is SGHRS and CDR2 YFSETQ. The CDR3 DNA sequence: TGCGCCAGCAGCTTGGCCGCCCTAGCGGGAACTTACAATGAGCAGTTCTTC. Protein sequence: CASSLAALAGTYNEQFF.

The V and J genes are TRBV20-1 and TRBJ2-7; tentatively, D is TRBD1 or TRBD2 (6 bases each). The germline V gene encodes CDR1 DFQATT and CDR2 SNEGSKA (reference sequence). V shed 3 bases and J shed 0 bases, with 12 bases lying between them. The CDR3 spans 14 residues. The CDR3, as DNA: TGCAGTGCTAGTAGAGGGGGGTTCTCCTACGAGCAGTACTTC. It is translated as CSASRGGFSYEQYF.

J is TRBJ1-1 and V is TRBV7-9; the D is unclear. Germline CDR1 is SEHNR and CDR2 is FQNEAQ (reference sequence). The CDR3 contains 16 residues. The V and J ends lost 5 bases and 0 bases respectively, with 16 bases between them. CDR3 protein: CASSAGRPFMNTEAFF. The DNA of the CDR3 is TGTGCCAGCAGCGCCGGACGCCCCTTCATGAACACTGAAGCTTTCTTT.

This clonotype was seen only a few times. CDR3 amino acids: CASSIQELVGQPQHF. CDR3 DNA: TGTGCCAGTAGTATCCAGGAATTGGTGGGGCAGCCCCAGCATTTT. This rearrangement joins TRBV19 to TRBJ1-5; D not resolved. The V end was cut by 3 bases, the J end by 7 bases, with 16 bases between. This CDR3 is built from 15 residues. Germline CDR1 is LNHDA and CDR2 is SQIVND (reference sequence).

This CDR3 reads CASSLSHGSTDTQYF. Written as DNA, the CDR3 is TGTGCCAGCAGCTTATCCCACGGGAGCACAGATACGCAGTATTTT. The rearrangement uses TRBV7-9 and TRBJ2-3; D remains ambiguous. Germline V gene lookup returns CDR1 SEHNR and CDR2 FQNEAQ (reference sequence). V was clipped by 2 bases and J by 0 bases, with 9 bases between them. This CDR3 is 15 amino acids long. Variable domain in full (rest from reference TRBV7-9 and TRBJ2-3): DTGVSQNPRHKITKRGQNVTFRCDPISEHNRLYWYRQTLGQGPEFLTYFQNEAQLEKSRLLSDRFSAERPKGSFSTLEIQRTEQGDSAMYLCASSLSHGSTDTQYFGPGTRLTVL.

This clonotype came up a few times. This chain links TRBV9 with TRBJ2-7, with D uncertain. The germline V gene has CDR1 SGDLS and CDR2 YYNGEE. Trimming took off 4 bases at V and 6 bases at J, with 14 bases between the two ends. The CDR3 contains 13 residues. CDR3 loop: CASSLVSWGEQYF. CDR3 nucleotide sequence: TGTGCCAGCAGCTTAGTTTCCTGGGGCGAGCAGTACTTC.

Only a few counts were recorded for this clonotype. This chain joins TRBV11-3 and TRBJ2-2; D not certain. Looked up from germline, CDR1 is SGHNT and CDR2 is YENEEA. The CDR3 loop spans 14 amino acids. Trimming left V 3 bases short and J 6 bases short, with 11 bases between. DNA of the CDR3: TGTGCCAGCAGCTTCTCTCAAATGGCCGGGGAGCTGTTTTTT. It translates to CASSFSQMAGELFF.

This clonotype was found a few times. The rearrangement links TRBV19 to TRBJ1-2; D not resolved. Per germline, CDR1 LNHDA and CDR2 SQIVND (reference sequence). Trimming left V 5 bases short and J 8 bases short, with 27 bases between. The CDR3 is made up of 17 amino acids. Here the CDR3 DNA reads TGTGCCAGTAGTTTAATCCAAAGCTCCGGCTCAGTAGCGGGCTACACCTTC. Translating it yields CASSLIQSSGSVAGYTF.

The table lists this clonotype with a count of one. One end of the junction varies from germline; a read error may be responsible. The chain uses TRBV3-1 and TRBJ2-3; 7 positions agree with TRBD1. This CDR3 comprises 17 residues. CDR1 and CDR2 from the germline V gene are LGHDT and YNNKEL (reference sequence). The CDR3 is CASSQDLSLGGTGTQYF. CDR3 DNA: TGTGCCAGCAGCCAAGATCTATCCCTAGGGGGCACAGGTACGCAGTATTTT.

The chain combines TRBV29-1 with TRBJ2-5; 9 nucleotides agree with TRBD1. V trimming: 8 bases; J trimming: 7 bases; junction bases outside the gene matches: 5. The CDR3 sequence is 11 residues long. The germline CDR1 and CDR2 sequences are SQVTM and ANQGSEA. For the CDR3, the DNA is TGCAGCCTCGACAGGGGGGGGACCCAGTACTTC. This translates into CSLDRGGTQYF.

There are a few counts of this clonotype. The genes are TRBV30 and TRBJ1-4, with TRBD1 identical over 7 bases. Trimming cost V 0 bases and J 8 bases; bases outside gene matches: 3. The CDR3 is 13 amino acids. Germline CDR1 reads GTSNPN; CDR2 reads SVGIG (reference sequence). CDR3 sequence: CAWSVTGLEKLFF. The CDR3 DNA sequence: TGTGCCTGGAGTGTGACAGGGTTGGAAAAACTGTTTTTT.

The chain uses TRBV20-1 and TRBJ1-2, with unresolved D. CDR1 DFQATT and CDR2 SNEGSKA come from the germline V gene (reference sequence). Trimming removed 0 bases from V and 4 bases from J, with 9 bases in between. This CDR3 has 13 amino acids. The CDR3 region is CSARDGWFYGYTF. The CDR3 nucleotides read TGCAGTGCTAGAGATGGCTGGTTCTATGGCTACACCTTC.